The rows below give T cell receptor beta chains drawn from one sample of a study of long-term antiretroviral therapy in people with HIV. Generated by immunoSEQ multiplex PCR, the TCRdb table keeps only in-frame clones and is missing some. The sample consists of some 29,000 clones, roughly 97% of them appearing once. Here the sequenced sample was unsorted PBMCs, taken 7.6 years after starting antiretroviral therapy. Receptor source: a young man with HIV. The CDR3 runs from the conserved cysteine through the conserved F or W. A D gene is named only where the DNA matches it firmly. Only some rows state a clone size, as once, few, many or a class for expanded clones.

>TRBJ2-1|.|TRBV7-9|.
TGTGCCAGCAGCCGTGGACCGCTCTCCTACAATGAGCAGTTCTTC
CASSRGPLSYNEQFF
>TRBJ2-2|.|TRBV25-1|.
TGTGCCAGCCATCCGGGACACCTTAAGTCCGGGGAGCTGTTTTTT
CASHPGHLKSGELFF
>TRBJ2-6|.|TRBV19|.
TGTGCCAGTAGTACTGACAGGTCTGGGGCCAACGTCCTGACTTTC
CASSTDRSGANVLTF
>TRBJ2-7|.|TRBV11-3|.
TGTGCCAGCAGCGGCTTCCTAGGGGGATGCGAGCAGTACTTC
CASSGFLGGCEQYF
>TRBJ1-1|.|TRBV7-2|.
TGTGCCAGCAGCTTAGGCTCGTCAGGGGTAGGGACTGAAGCTTTCTTT
CASSLGSSGVGTEAFF
>TRBJ2-7|.|TRBV5-8|.
TGTGCCAGCAGCTTCTACAGCTACGAGCAGTACTTC
CASSFYSYEQYF
>TRBJ2-2|.|TRBV4-2|.
TGTGCCAGCAGCCAAGATCCGGGGGCAAGGGCCGGGGAGCTGTTTTTT
CASSQDPGARAGELFF
>TRBJ1-4|.|TRBV15|.
TGTGCCACCAGCAGTCTCCGGGGGGAAAAACTGTTTTTT
CATSSLRGEKLFF
>TRBJ1-6|TRBD1|TRBV4-3|.
TGCGCCAGCAGAAGGACAGGGCTAAATTCACCCCTCCACTTT
CASRRTGLNSPLHF
>TRBJ2-5|.|TRBV4-2|.
TGTGCCAGCAGCCAAGACCACCAAGAGACCCAGTACTTC
CASSQDHQETQYF
>TRBJ1-6|.|TRBV2|.
TGTGCCAGCAGGGAAGGGGGGGATTATAATTCACCCCTCCACTTT
CASREGGDYNSPLHF
>TRBJ2-7|.|TRBV7-2|.
TGTGCCAGCAGGCAGGCTCCCTCCTACGAGCAGTACTTC
CASRQAPSYEQYF
>TRBJ1-2|.|TRBV6-5|.
TGTGCCAGCAGTTTGGGGGCTGACTATGGCTACACCTTC
CASSLGADYGYTF
>TRBJ2-5|.|TRBV6-1|.
TGTGCCAGCAGAGGGACCTTGACACTCCAAGAGACCCAGTACTTC
CASRGTLTLQETQYF
>TRBJ2-3|.|TRBV2|.
TGTGCCAGCAGGCGGGACCCAGGGGTAGATACGCAGTATTTT
CASRRDPGVDTQYF
>TRBJ2-3|.|TRBV2|.
TGTGCCCCCAAGGGCCCAGATACGCAGTATTTT
CAPKGPDTQYF
>TRBJ1-2|.|TRBV5-1|.
TGCGCCAGCACTGACGGAACGAATAACTATGGCTACACCTTC
CASTDGTNNYGYTF
>TRBJ1-3|.|TRBV30|.
TGTGCCTGGAGTGTAGAGAGGGGAAACACCATATATTTT
CAWSVERGNTIYF
>TRBJ1-5|.|TRBV21-1|.
TGTGCCAGCAGGGACAGGGTGACTAACCATAGCAATCAGCCCCAGCATTTT
CASRDRVTNHSNQPQHF
>TRBJ2-7|.|TRBV6-6|few
TGTGCCAGCAGGGCGAAGGGGGAAGGCTACGAGCAGTACTTC
CASRAKGEGYEQYF
>TRBJ2-4|.|TRBV30|.
TGTGCCTGGAGTGTAGACTTAGCCAAAAACATTCAGTACTTC
CAWSVDLAKNIQYF
>TRBJ2-3|TRBD2|TRBV7-3|.
TGTGCCAGCAGCTTAGGCCCCCTAGCGGGGGCTAGCACAGATACGCAGTATTTT
CASSLGPLAGASTDTQYF
>TRBJ1-3|.|TRBV13|once
TGTGCCAGCAGCGCCCTCAGGGATAGGGCGTACGGAAACACCATATATTTT
CASSALRDRAYGNTIYF
>TRBJ2-2|.|TRBV18|.
TGTGCCAGCTCACCACCGAAGGGGCAAATAACCGGGGAGCTGTTTTTT
CASSPPKGQITGELFF
>TRBJ2-3|.|TRBV4-2|.
TGTGCCAGCAGCCAAGTTACCTCAGATACGCAGTATTTT
CASSQVTSDTQYF
>TRBJ1-4|.|TRBV4-2|few
TGTGCCAGCAGCCAAGTTGGAGTCCGAGACAAACTGTTTTTT
CASSQVGVRDKLFF
>TRBJ2-5|.|TRBV18|.
TGTGCCAGCTCACCACCGGGGTCTCCAGAGACCCAGTACTTC
CASSPPGSPETQYF
>TRBJ2-7|.|TRBV28|.
TGTGCCAGCAGTTTCGGACTCTACGAGCAGTACTTC
CASSFGLYEQYF
>TRBJ1-6|TRBD1|TRBV19|.
TGTGCCAGCGATACAGGGGTAGGTAATTCACCCCTCCACTTT
CASDTGVGNSPLHF
>TRBJ1-5|TRBD1|TRBV6-4|.
TGTGCCAGCAGCATTCGACAACGGACAGGGGGCTCGGGCAATCAGCCCCAGCATTTT
CASSIRQRTGGSGNQPQHF
>TRBJ2-7|TRBD2|TRBV5-5|.
TGTGCCAGCAGCGGGGGACTAGCCTCCTACGAGCAGTACTTC
CASSGGLASYEQYF
>TRBJ2-6|.|TRBV4-3|once
TGCGCCAGCAGCCACCTAGGCAGCTCTGGGGCCAACGTCCTGACTTTC
CASSHLGSSGANVLTF
>TRBJ1-1|.|TRBV19|few
TGTGCCAGTAAGAGCGCCGGCTTCCGGAGGCTTGAAGCTTTCTTT
CASKSAGFRRLEAFF
>TRBJ2-2|.|TRBV9|.
TGTGCCAGCAGCGCGAGCACCGGGGAGCTGTTTTTT
CASSASTGELFF
>TRBJ1-2|.|TRBV6-6|.
TGTGCCAGCAGTTACTCGTCCTCCCAAGGGGCCTATGGCTACACCTTC
CASSYSSSQGAYGYTF
>TRBJ2-2|.|TRBV2|.
TGTGCCAGTTCGGGCACTAACCCCGGGGAGCTGTTTTTT
CASSGTNPGELFF
>TRBJ2-2|.|TRBV9|.
TGTGCCAGCAGCGTATCGGGGACACCCACCGGGGAGCTGTTTTTT
CASSVSGTPTGELFF
>TRBJ1-1|.|TRBV29-1|.
TGCAGCGTTGAAACAGTGAACACTGAAGCTTTCTTT
CSVETVNTEAFF
>TRBJ1-5|.|TRBV7-2|.
TGTGCCAGCAGCTCCCCAAACGCAGGGCTTCAGCCCCAGCATTTT
CASSSPNAGLQPQHF
>TRBJ1-5|TRBD1|TRBV7-8|.
TGTGCCAGCAGCCCCGGTAGGGACAGGCGGCATAGGCCCCAGCATTTT
CASSPGRDRRHRPQHF
>TRBJ2-2|.|TRBV4-3|.
TGCGCCAGCAGTCAAAGTTGGGTGGTTACCGGGGAGCTGTTTTTT
CASSQSWVVTGELFF
>TRBJ2-2|.|TRBV7-9|.
TGTGCCAGCAGCTTGTCCGGGGAGCTGTTTTTT
CASSLSGELFF